This is a list of T cell receptor beta chains from one sample in a study of regulatory T cells in long-lasting Graves disease. TCRdb processed the multiplex PCR reads anew with MiXCR; each CDR3 protein has one entry. Of 350,000 to 450,000 distinct CDR3 sequences listed, 20% are singletons. The material sequenced was peripheral blood mononuclear cells (PBMCs), taken when the disease was refractory, from a patient treated with antithyroid drugs. The origin of the receptors is a female donor with Graves disease. CDR3s include the opening cysteine and the closing phenylalanine or tryptophan. The D gene is left open where the match is weak. Size is omitted from some rows. Given values are once, few, many or a class for expanded clones.

cdr3_length,d_call,clone_size,v_call,j_call,cdr3_nt,cdr3_aa
15,NA,NA,TRBV6-1,TRBJ2-5,TGTGCCAGCAAACGGGACCCGTGGGCTGGGGAGACCCAGTACTTC,CASKRDPWAGETQYF
16,TRBD2,few,TRBV5-6,TRBJ2-2,TGTGCCAGCAGCCCACTGGGACTAAGTGACACCGGGGAGCTGTTTTTT,CASSPLGLSDTGELFF
14,NA,NA,TRBV6-5,TRBJ2-1,TGTGCCAGCAGTTACGTCCGGGACAACAATGAGCAGTTCTTC,CASSYVRDNNEQFF
19,NA,NA,TRBV28,TRBJ1-3,TGTGCCAGCAGTTTACCCCAAACAACCTCCGACAGCTCTGGAAACACCATATATTTT,CASSLPQTTSDSSGNTIYF
17,TRBD2,many,TRBV12-3/TRBV12-4,TRBJ2-2,TGTGCCAGCAGTTACACCGGGACTAGCGTTGACACCGGGGAGCTGTTTTTT,CASSYTGTSVDTGELFF
15,TRBD1,many,TRBV28,TRBJ1-5,TGTGCCACCTCCTCAGGCAGGGGGCTCGGGCAGCCCCAGCATTTT,CATSSGRGLGQPQHF
16,TRBD1,NA,TRBV20-1,TRBJ1-1,TGCAGTGCTAGAGACAGGACAGGGTTCGTTTACACTGAAGCTTTCTTT,CSARDRTGFVYTEAFF
14,NA,NA,TRBV28,TRBJ2-7,TGTGCCAGCGCAGGGATTACTAACGCTAACGAGCAGTACTTC,CASAGITNANEQYF
14,TRBD1,NA,TRBV7-9,TRBJ2-7,TGTGCCAGCAGCTCCCGAAAGGGGGCGAACGAGCAGTACTTC,CASSSRKGANEQYF
14,NA,few,TRBV5-6,TRBJ2-7,TGTGCCAGCAGCTTACAGGGTGTAATTTACGAGCAGTACTTC,CASSLQGVIYEQYF
14,NA,many,TRBV6-1,TRBJ2-4,TGTGCCAGCAGTGAAAAAAAGGGCCAAAACATTCAGTACTTC,CASSEKKGQNIQYF
15,NA,NA,TRBV7-9,TRBJ2-7,TGTGCCAGCAGCTTACGAGACGCCAACTCCTACGAGCAGTACTTC,CASSLRDANSYEQYF
14,NA,few,TRBV28,TRBJ1-1,TGTGCCAGCAGTCTACCTCTAGAGGGAACTGAAGCTTTCTTT,CASSLPLEGTEAFF
13,TRBD1,NA,TRBV6-2/TRBV6-3,TRBJ2-7,TGTGCCAGTTGGCGGACAGGGACTTACGAGCAGTACTTC,CASWRTGTYEQYF
18,TRBD2,many,TRBV28,TRBJ2-2,TGTGCCAGCAGTTGGTTCAGGGAAGCCAGCGGGAGGACCGGGGAGCTGTTTTTT,CASSWFREASGRTGELFF
15,NA,few,TRBV7-2,TRBJ1-6,TGTGCCAGCAGCTTAGAACCGGGGGCATCGCCACCCCTCCACTTT,CASSLEPGASPPLHF
13,NA,NA,TRBV6-5,TRBJ2-7,TGTGCCAGCAGTTACGGCCAACGAGCAGGGCAGTACTTC,CASSYGQRAGQYF
15,TRBD1,many,TRBV28,TRBJ1-2,TGTGCCAGCAGTTTATGGGACAGGAACAACTATGGCTACACCTTC,CASSLWDRNNYGYTF
17,TRBD1,many,TRBV28,TRBJ1-5,TGTGCCAGCAGTTTGGTGACGGGACAGGGATTGGGGCAGCCCCAGCATTTT,CASSLVTGQGLGQPQHF
13,NA,NA,TRBV28,TRBJ2-3,TGTGCCAGCAATCAAATACGCACAGATACGCAGTATTTT,CASNQIRTDTQYF
15,NA,NA,TRBV6-6,TRBJ2-7,TGTGCCGGCAGTTACTCGAGGGACATGACCTACGAGCAGTACTTC,CAGSYSRDMTYEQYF
12,NA,few,TRBV7-2,TRBJ2-7,TGTGCCAGCAGCCGACAGTTATACGAGCAGTACTTC,CASSRQLYEQYF
12,NA,few,TRBV6-2/TRBV6-3,TRBJ2-7,TGTGCCAGCAGTATGGACGGACTTCAGCAGTACTTC,CASSMDGLQQYF
13,NA,few,TRBV3-1,TRBJ1-1,TGTGCCAGCAGCCGGTTACCGAACACTGAAGCTTTCTTT,CASSRLPNTEAFF